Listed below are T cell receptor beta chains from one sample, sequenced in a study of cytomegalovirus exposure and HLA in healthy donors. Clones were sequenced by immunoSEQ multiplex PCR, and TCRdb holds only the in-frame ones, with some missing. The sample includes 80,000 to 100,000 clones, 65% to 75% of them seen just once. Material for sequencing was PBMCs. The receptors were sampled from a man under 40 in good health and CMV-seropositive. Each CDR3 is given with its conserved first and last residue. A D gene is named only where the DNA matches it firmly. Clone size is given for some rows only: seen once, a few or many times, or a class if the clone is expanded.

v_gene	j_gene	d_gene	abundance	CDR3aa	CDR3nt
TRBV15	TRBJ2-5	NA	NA	CATSRSSGETQYF	TGTGCCACCAGCAGGTCCTCGGGGGAGACCCAGTACTTC
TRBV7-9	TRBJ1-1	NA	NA	CASSFLVVEPEAFF	TGTGCCAGCAGCTTCCTCGTGGTCGAGCCTGAAGCTTTCTTT
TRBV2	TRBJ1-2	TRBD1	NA	CASSGQGSNYGYTF	TGTGCCAGCAGTGGACAGGGTTCTAACTATGGCTACACCTTC
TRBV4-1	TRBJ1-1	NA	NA	CASSQEPPGDTEAFF	TGCGCCAGCAGCCAAGAACCCCCGGGAGACACTGAAGCTTTCTTT
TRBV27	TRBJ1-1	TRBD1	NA	CASSSTGLVAEAFF	TGTGCCAGCAGTTCGACAGGGTTGGTCGCTGAAGCTTTCTTT
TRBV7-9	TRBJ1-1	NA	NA	CSSSQQGSRTWNTEAFF	TGTTCCAGCAGTCAACAGGGTAGTAGAACCTGGAACACTGAAGCTTTCTTT
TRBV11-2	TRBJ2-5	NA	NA	CASSLEGDSQETQYF	TGTGCCAGCAGCTTAGAAGGTGACAGCCAAGAGACCCAGTACTTC
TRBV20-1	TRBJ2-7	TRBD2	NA	CSARGSSGRPF	TGCAGTGCTAGAGGGTCAAGCGGGAGGCCCTTC
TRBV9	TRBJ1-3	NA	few	CASSVGILEGNTIYF	TGTGCCAGCAGCGTAGGCATATTGGAGGGAAACACCATATATTTT
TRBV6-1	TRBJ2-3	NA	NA	CASSETGWAQYF	TGTGCCAGCAGTGAAACGGGATGGGCGCAGTATTTT
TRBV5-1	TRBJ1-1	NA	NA	CASSLDSLDTEAFF	TGCGCCAGCAGCTTGGACAGTCTCGACACTGAAGCTTTCTTT
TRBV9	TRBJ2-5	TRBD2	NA	CASSVANGRETQYF	TGTGCCAGCAGCGTAGCGAACGGGAGGGAGACCCAGTACTTC
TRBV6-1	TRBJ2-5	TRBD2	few	CASIELAGGGETQYF	TGTGCCAGCATCGAACTAGCGGGAGGAGGAGAGACCCAGTACTTC
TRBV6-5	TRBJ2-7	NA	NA	CASTEDWRGGEQYF	TGTGCCAGCACCGAAGACTGGAGGGGGGGCGAGCAGTACTTC
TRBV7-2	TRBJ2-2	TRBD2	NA	CASRPGLADGGELFF	TGTGCCAGCAGACCTGGACTAGCCGATGGCGGGGAGCTGTTTTTT
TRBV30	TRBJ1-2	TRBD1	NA	CAWSGTGGVGYPF	TGTGCCTGGAGTGGGACAGGGGGTGTTGGCTACCCCTTC
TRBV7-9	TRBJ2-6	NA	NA	CASSLAGGSGANVLTF	TGTGCCAGCAGCTTAGCGGGGGGCTCTGGGGCCAACGTCCTGACTTTC
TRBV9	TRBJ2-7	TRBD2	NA	CASGPGTNTYEQYF	TGTGCCAGCGGCCCCGGGACTAACACCTACGAGCAGTACTTC
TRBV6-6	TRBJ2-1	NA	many	CASSFGNEQFF	TGTGCCAGCAGTTTCGGGAATGAGCAGTTCTTC
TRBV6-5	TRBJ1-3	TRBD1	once	CASMRQGASGNTIYF	TGTGCCAGCATGAGACAGGGGGCCTCTGGAAACACCATATATTTT
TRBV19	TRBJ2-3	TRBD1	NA	CASSPLGQVTDTQYF	TGTGCCAGTTCCCCTTTAGGACAGGTGACAGATACGCAGTATTTT
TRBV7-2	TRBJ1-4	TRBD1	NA	CASSEQGEKLFF	TGTGCCAGCAGCGAACAGGGGGAAAAACTGTTTTTT
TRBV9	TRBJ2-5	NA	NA	CASSVNPQETQYF	TGTGCCAGCAGCGTTAACCCCCAGGAGACCCAGTACTTC